Listed below are T cell receptor beta chains from one sample, sequenced in a study of Ad26.COV2.S vaccination and SARS-CoV-2 variants. Sequencing was performed with immunoSEQ multiplex PCR; in TCRdb, only in-frame clones are kept and a portion is missing. The sample holds roughly 350,000 clones, around 86% seen once. This sample comprised peripheral blood, obtained in a trial of Ad26.COV2.S vaccine versus placebo. The source of these receptors is a person between 18 and 59 years old who received the Ad26.COV2.S COVID-19 vaccine or a placebo. Each CDR3 is given with its conserved first and last residue. A D gene is named only where the DNA matches it firmly. Only some rows state a clone size, as once, few, many or a class for expanded clones.

D: NA; J: TRBJ2-3; V: TRBV7-8; size: NA; length: 11; CDR3: CASSRADTQYF; DNA: TGTGCCAGCAGCCGAGCAGATACGCAGTATTTT
D: NA; J: TRBJ1-4; V: TRBV18; size: NA; length: 15; CDR3: CASSPKQGFNEKLFF; DNA: TGTGCCAGCTCACCGAAACAGGGATTCAATGAAAAACTGTTTTTT
D: NA; J: TRBJ2-1; V: TRBV19; size: NA; length: 15; CDR3: CASSIDRGKHNEQFF; DNA: TGTGCCAGTAGTATAGATCGAGGCAAGCACAATGAGCAGTTCTTC
D: NA; J: TRBJ1-2; V: TRBV15; size: NA; length: 17; CDR3: CATSRDRGTRINYGYTF; DNA: TGTGCCACCAGCAGAGATCGTGGCACTCGTATTAACTATGGCTACACCTTC
D: NA; J: TRBJ2-2; V: TRBV6-5; size: NA; length: 15; CDR3: CASSPPGPYTGELFF; DNA: TGTGCCAGCAGCCCCCCGGGACCGTACACCGGGGAGCTGTTTTTT
D: TRBD1; J: TRBJ1-2; V: TRBV7-9; size: NA; length: 15; CDR3: CASSSAGDRGDGYTF; DNA: TGTGCCAGCAGCTCTGCGGGGGACAGGGGAGATGGCTACACCTTC
D: NA; J: TRBJ1-2; V: TRBV7-8; size: NA; length: 13; CDR3: CASSLDSMGGYTF; DNA: TGTGCCAGCAGCCTCGACAGTATGGGAGGCTACACCTTC
D: NA; J: TRBJ2-2; V: TRBV7-8; size: once; length: 16; CDR3: CASSRGRGPNTGELFF; DNA: TGTGCCAGCAGCCGAGGCCGGGGGCCGAACACCGGGGAGCTGTTTTTT
D: TRBD1; J: TRBJ1-2; V: TRBV11-2; size: NA; length: 16; CDR3: CASSLVPGGGSYGYTF; DNA: TGTGCCAGCAGCTTAGTGCCAGGGGGAGGGAGCTATGGCTACACCTTC
D: TRBD2; J: TRBJ2-7; V: TRBV7-9; size: NA; length: 15; CDR3: CASSFSGLAIYEQYF; DNA: TGTGCCAGCAGCTTTTCGGGACTAGCGATTTACGAGCAGTACTTC
D: NA; J: TRBJ1-4; V: TRBV3-1/TRBV3-2; size: NA; length: 12; CDR3: CASSRNKGKLFF; DNA: TGTGCCAGCAGCCGAAACAAGGGAAAACTGTTTTTT
D: TRBD1; J: TRBJ1-1; V: TRBV12-3/TRBV12-4; size: NA; length: 12; CDR3: CASSAGQFEAFF; DNA: TGTGCCAGCAGCGCGGGACAGTTTGAAGCTTTCTTT
D: NA; J: TRBJ2-7; V: TRBV5-4; size: once; length: 12; CDR3: CASSRDSYEQYF; DNA: TGTGCCAGCAGCCGAGACTCCTACGAGCAGTACTTC
D: TRBD2; J: TRBJ2-1; V: TRBV7-8; size: NA; length: 15; CDR3: CASSYLAGGPNEQFF; DNA: TGTGCCAGCAGCTATCTAGCGGGGGGCCCGAATGAGCAGTTCTTC
D: NA; J: TRBJ1-5; V: TRBV6-5; size: NA; length: 13; CDR3: CASCGRGDQPQHF; DNA: TGTGCCAGCTGCGGAAGGGGTGATCAGCCCCAGCATTTT
D: NA; J: TRBJ1-1; V: TRBV1; size: NA; length: 21; CDR3: CTSSQEKSSVAQSGMNTEAFF; DNA: TGCACCAGCAGCCAAGAGAAGTCTTCTGTGGCACAGTCAGGAATGAACACTGAAGCTTTCTTT
D: NA; J: TRBJ1-2; V: TRBV6-5; size: once; length: 14; CDR3: CASSPRDSPLGYTF; DNA: TGTGCCAGCAGTCCCCGGGACTCACCCTTGGGCTACACCTTC
D: NA; J: TRBJ1-2; V: TRBV12-3/TRBV12-4; size: once; length: 13; CDR3: CASSGTGYNGYTF; DNA: TGTGCCAGCAGTGGCACAGGGTATAATGGCTACACCTTC
D: NA; J: TRBJ2-3; V: TRBV9; size: NA; length: 17; CDR3: CASSDPWGAVGTDTQYF; DNA: TGTGCCAGCAGCGACCCCTGGGGGGCTGTCGGGACAGATACGCAGTATTTT
D: TRBD1; J: TRBJ2-2; V: TRBV27; size: NA; length: 14; CDR3: CASRTGTNTGELFF; DNA: TGTGCCAGCCGGACAGGGACCAACACCGGGGAGCTGTTTTTT
D: NA; J: TRBJ2-1; V: TRBV2; size: NA; length: 13; CDR3: CASSELGYGEQFF; DNA: TGTGCCAGCAGTGAATTGGGGTATGGTGAGCAGTTCTTC
D: NA; J: TRBJ1-1; V: TRBV30; size: NA; length: 13; CDR3: CAARRTQNTEAFF; DNA: TGTGCTGCTCGAAGGACACAGAACACTGAAGCTTTCTTT
D: TRBD1; J: TRBJ2-1; V: TRBV19; size: NA; length: 14; CDR3: CASSIGQGLNEQFF; DNA: TGTGCCAGTAGTATTGGACAGGGTCTCAATGAGCAGTTCTTC
D: NA; J: TRBJ1-1; V: TRBV19; size: NA; length: 16; CDR3: CASSRTYDYRNTEAFF; DNA: TGTGCCAGTAGCCGAACCTATGATTACCGGAACACTGAAGCTTTCTTT
D: NA; J: TRBJ2-5; V: TRBV27; size: NA; length: 15; CDR3: CASSLQGRVGETQYF; DNA: TGTGCCAGCAGTTTACAGGGTCGCGTGGGAGAGACCCAGTACTTC
D: TRBD1; J: TRBJ2-7; V: TRBV7-2; size: once; length: 15; CDR3: CASSSAPGQGYEQYF; DNA: TGTGCCAGCAGCTCAGCCCCGGGACAGGGGTACGAGCAGTACTTC
D: NA; J: TRBJ1-3; V: TRBV7-9; size: once; length: 13; CDR3: CATQHLSGNTIYF; DNA: TGTGCCACCCAACACCTCTCTGGAAACACCATATATTTT
D: TRBD1; J: TRBJ2-1; V: TRBV24-1; size: NA; length: 21; CDR3: CATSDLCDRGRPQQVYNEQFF; DNA: TGTGCCACCAGTGATTTGTGTGACAGGGGGAGGCCACAGCAAGTTTACAATGAGCAGTTCTTC
D: NA; J: TRBJ2-7; V: TRBV5-1; size: NA; length: 15; CDR3: CASSATGTYPLEQYF; DNA: TGCGCCAGCAGCGCGACCGGGACTTACCCTTTAGAGCAGTACTTC
D: NA; J: TRBJ1-6; V: TRBV7-3; size: NA; length: 15; CDR3: CASSLTAGYNSPLHF; DNA: TGTGCCAGCAGCTTAACGGCAGGGTACAATTCACCCCTCCACTTT
D: NA; J: TRBJ1-5; V: TRBV6-1; size: NA; length: 14; CDR3: CASSEVGFSQPQHF; DNA: TGTGCCAGCAGTGAAGTAGGGTTCAGTCAGCCCCAGCATTTT
D: NA; J: TRBJ2-7; V: TRBV5-4; size: once; length: 14; CDR3: CASSLRQIRNEQYF; DNA: TGTGCCAGCAGCTTGCGACAAATTCGGAACGAGCAGTACTTC
D: NA; J: TRBJ1-2; V: TRBV30; size: NA; length: 11; CDR3: CAWNGGTTKTF; DNA: TGTGCCTGGAACGGGGGGACAACGAAAACCTTC
D: NA; J: TRBJ1-2; V: TRBV10-3; size: NA; length: 14; CDR3: CAISESGSNYGYTF; DNA: TGTGCCATCAGTGAGTCAGGGAGTAACTATGGCTACACCTTC
D: TRBD1; J: TRBJ1-4; V: TRBV2; size: once; length: 13; CDR3: CASTGTGGEKLFF; DNA: TGTGCCAGCACGGGGACAGGAGGAGAAAAACTGTTTTTT
D: NA; J: TRBJ2-2; V: TRBV6-5; size: NA; length: 14; CDR3: CASSPAGTAGELFF; DNA: TGTGCCAGCAGCCCCGCCGGGACGGCCGGGGAGCTGTTTTTT
D: TRBD1; J: TRBJ1-3; V: TRBV7-9; size: NA; length: 14; CDR3: CASSTTGGRDTIYF; DNA: TGTGCCAGCAGCACGACAGGGGGAAGGGACACCATATATTTT
D: NA; J: TRBJ2-3; V: TRBV7-3; size: NA; length: 13; CDR3: CASSLNLQDTQYF; DNA: TGTGCCAGCAGCTTAAACCTCCAGGATACGCAGTATTTT
D: NA; J: TRBJ1-1; V: TRBV5-5; size: NA; length: 16; CDR3: CASSPGPPGGYTEAFF; DNA: TGTGCCAGCAGCCCGGGGCCCCCGGGAGGTTACACTGAAGCTTTCTTT
D: NA; J: TRBJ1-2; V: TRBV9; size: NA; length: 13; CDR3: CASSVGLSDGYTF; DNA: TGTGCCAGCAGTGTAGGGCTATCGGATGGCTACACCTTC
D: NA; J: TRBJ2-3; V: TRBV10-3; size: once; length: 12; CDR3: CAIRTDSDTQYF; DNA: TGTGCCATCAGGACGGATTCAGATACGCAGTATTTT
D: NA; J: TRBJ2-7; V: TRBV25-1; size: NA; length: 14; CDR3: CASSGHPMNYEQYF; DNA: TGTGCCAGCAGTGGACACCCGATGAACTACGAGCAGTACTTC
D: TRBD1; J: TRBJ2-7; V: TRBV7-2; size: NA; length: 14; CDR3: CASSFQTGSYEQYF; DNA: TGTGCCAGCAGCTTCCAGACAGGGTCCTACGAGCAGTACTTC
D: NA; J: TRBJ2-1; V: TRBV6-4; size: NA; length: 14; CDR3: CASSETASEHEQFF; DNA: TGTGCCAGCAGTGAAACCGCCTCGGAACATGAGCAGTTCTTC
D: NA; J: TRBJ2-7; V: TRBV5-1; size: NA; length: 14; CDR3: CASSPERVSYEQYF; DNA: TGCGCCAGCAGCCCGGAAAGGGTTTCCTACGAGCAGTACTTC
D: NA; J: TRBJ2-7; V: TRBV27; size: NA; length: 15; CDR3: CASSLQGASEDEQYF; DNA: TGTGCCAGCAGTTTACAGGGAGCCAGCGAGGACGAGCAGTACTTC
D: NA; J: TRBJ2-1; V: TRBV6-1; size: many; length: 15; CDR3: CASSEEIRSYNEQFF; DNA: TGTGCCAGCAGTGAAGAGATCCGCTCCTACAATGAGCAGTTCTTC
D: NA; J: TRBJ2-7; V: TRBV6-5; size: NA; length: 15; CDR3: CASSPRDTDIYEQYF; DNA: TGTGCCAGCAGTCCCCGGGACACGGATATCTACGAGCAGTACTTC
D: TRBD1; J: TRBJ2-2; V: TRBV4-3; size: NA; length: 14; CDR3: CASSRTGQSGELFF; DNA: TGCGCCAGCAGCCGGACAGGGCAAAGCGGGGAGCTGTTTTTT
D: NA; J: TRBJ1-6; V: TRBV6-5; size: NA; length: 13; CDR3: CAAGTGYNSPLHF; DNA: TGTGCCGCTGGGACTGGGTATAATTCACCCCTCCACTTT
D: TRBD2; J: TRBJ2-5; V: TRBV24-1; size: once; length: 16; CDR3: CATSDFTTSGQETQYF; DNA: TGTGCCACCAGTGATTTTACGACTAGCGGACAGGAGACCCAGTACTTC
D: NA; J: TRBJ1-2; V: TRBV15; size: NA; length: 14; CDR3: CATSRDMGSRGYTF; DNA: TGTGCCACCAGCAGAGATATGGGATCACGGGGCTACACCTTC
D: TRBD1; J: TRBJ1-5; V: TRBV2; size: NA; length: 16; CDR3: CASSEQTGVTNQPQHF; DNA: TGTGCCAGCAGTGAACAAACAGGGGTTACCAATCAGCCCCAGCATTTT
D: NA; J: TRBJ1-2; V: TRBV5-8; size: NA; length: 13; CDR3: CASSLQLTGGYTF; DNA: TGTGCCAGCAGCTTGCAACTAACTGGTGGCTACACCTTC
D: TRBD1; J: TRBJ1-1; V: TRBV7-8; size: NA; length: 15; CDR3: CASSSTGGVGTEAFF; DNA: TGTGCCAGCAGCTCGACAGGGGGAGTGGGGACTGAAGCTTTCTTT
D: TRBD1; J: TRBJ1-2; V: TRBV5-6; size: NA; length: 15; CDR3: CASSPTGTVNYGYTF; DNA: TGTGCCAGCAGCCCCACCGGGACAGTTAACTATGGCTACACCTTC
D: TRBD1; J: TRBJ1-6; V: TRBV7-6; size: few; length: 15; CDR3: CASSLGGTGNSPLHF; DNA: TGTGCCAGCAGCCTCGGAGGGACAGGGAATTCACCCCTCCACTTT
D: TRBD2; J: TRBJ2-7; V: TRBV30; size: NA; length: 14; CDR3: CAWSQTSGSYEQYF; DNA: TGTGCCTGGAGTCAGACTAGCGGATCCTACGAGCAGTACTTC